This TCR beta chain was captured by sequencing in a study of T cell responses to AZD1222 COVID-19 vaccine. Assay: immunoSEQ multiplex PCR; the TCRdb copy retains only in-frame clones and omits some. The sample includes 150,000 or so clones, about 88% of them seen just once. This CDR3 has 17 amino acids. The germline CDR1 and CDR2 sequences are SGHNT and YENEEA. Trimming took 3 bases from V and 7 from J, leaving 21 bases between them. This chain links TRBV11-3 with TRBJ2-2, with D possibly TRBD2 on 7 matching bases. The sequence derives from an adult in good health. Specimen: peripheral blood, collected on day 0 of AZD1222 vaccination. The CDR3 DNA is TGTGCCAGCAGCTTTTCCGCCCCGGGGGGCCTCATCGGGGAGCTGTTTTTT. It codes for CASSFSAPGGLIGELFF.